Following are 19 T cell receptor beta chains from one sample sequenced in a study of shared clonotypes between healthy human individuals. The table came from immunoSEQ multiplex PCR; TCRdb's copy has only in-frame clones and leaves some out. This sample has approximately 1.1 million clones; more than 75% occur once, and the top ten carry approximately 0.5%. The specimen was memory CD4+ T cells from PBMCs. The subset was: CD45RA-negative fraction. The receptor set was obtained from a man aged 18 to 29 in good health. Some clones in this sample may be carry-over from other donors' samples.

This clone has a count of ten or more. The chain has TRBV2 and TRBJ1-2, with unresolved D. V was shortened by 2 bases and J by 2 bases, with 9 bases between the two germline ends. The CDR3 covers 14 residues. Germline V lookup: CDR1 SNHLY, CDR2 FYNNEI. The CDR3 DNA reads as TGTGCCAGCAGTGAACAGCGGCTAAACTATGGCTACACCTTC. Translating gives CASSEQRLNYGYTF.

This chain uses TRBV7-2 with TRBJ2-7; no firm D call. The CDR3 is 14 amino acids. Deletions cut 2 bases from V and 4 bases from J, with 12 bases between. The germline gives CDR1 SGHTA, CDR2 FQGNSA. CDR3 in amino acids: CASSLQADLYEQYF. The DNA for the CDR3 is TGTGCCAGCAGCTTACAGGCAGACCTGTACGAGCAGTACTTC.

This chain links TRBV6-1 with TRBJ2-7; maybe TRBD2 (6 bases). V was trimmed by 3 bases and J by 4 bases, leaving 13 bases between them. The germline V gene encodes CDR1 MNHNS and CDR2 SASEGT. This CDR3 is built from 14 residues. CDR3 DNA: TGTGCCAGCAGTGACAGACCGGGACTGTACGAGCAGTACTTC. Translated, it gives CASSDRPGLYEQYF.

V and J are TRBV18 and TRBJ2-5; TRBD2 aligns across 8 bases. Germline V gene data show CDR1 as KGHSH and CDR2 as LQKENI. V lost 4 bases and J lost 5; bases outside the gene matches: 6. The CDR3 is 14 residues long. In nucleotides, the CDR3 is TGTGCCAGCTCACAGCGGGAGTCAGGGGAGACCCAGTACTTC. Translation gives CASSQRESGETQYF.

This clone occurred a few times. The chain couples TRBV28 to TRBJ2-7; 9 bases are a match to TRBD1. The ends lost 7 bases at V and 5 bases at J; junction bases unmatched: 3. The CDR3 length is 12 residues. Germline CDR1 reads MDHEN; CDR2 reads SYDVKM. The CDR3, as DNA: TGTGCCAGCACAACAGGGGGCAACGAGCAGTACTTC. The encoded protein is CASTTGGNEQYF.

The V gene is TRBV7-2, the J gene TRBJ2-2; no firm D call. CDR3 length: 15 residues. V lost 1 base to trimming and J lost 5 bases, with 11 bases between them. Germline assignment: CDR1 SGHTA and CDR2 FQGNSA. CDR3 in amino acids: CASSLGLRVTGELFF. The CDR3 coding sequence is TGTGCCAGCAGCTTAGGACTTAGGGTTACCGGGGAGCTGTTTTTT. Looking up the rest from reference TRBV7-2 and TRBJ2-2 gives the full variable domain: GAGVSQSPSNKVTEKGKDVELRCDPISGHTALYWYRQSLGQGLEFLIYFQGNSAPDKSGLPSDRFSAERTGGSVSTLTIQRTQQEDSAVYLCASSLGLRVTGELFFGEGSRLTVL.

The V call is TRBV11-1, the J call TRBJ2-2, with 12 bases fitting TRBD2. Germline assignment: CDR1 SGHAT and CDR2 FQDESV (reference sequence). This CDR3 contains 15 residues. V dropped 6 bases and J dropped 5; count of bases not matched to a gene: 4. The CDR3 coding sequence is TGTGCCAGCAGGCATGGGACTAGCGGGACCGGGGAGCTGTTTTTT. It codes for CASRHGTSGTGELFF.

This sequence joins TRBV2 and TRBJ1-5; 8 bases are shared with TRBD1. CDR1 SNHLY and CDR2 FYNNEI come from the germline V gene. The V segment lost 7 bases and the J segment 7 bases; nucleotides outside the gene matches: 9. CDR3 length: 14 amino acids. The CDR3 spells CASNQGANRQPQHF. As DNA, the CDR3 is TGTGCCAGCAACCAGGGGGCGAATAGACAGCCCCAGCATTTT. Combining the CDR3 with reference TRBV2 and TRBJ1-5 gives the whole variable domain EPEVTQTPSHQVTQMGQEVILRCVPISNHLYFYWYRQILGQKVEFLVSFYNNEISEKSEIFDDQFSVERPDGSNFTLKIRSTKLEDSAMYFCASNQGANRQPQHFGDGTRLSIL.

CDR3: CASSLSGKWSSYNEQFF. Here the CDR3 DNA reads TGTGCCAGCAGTTTATCCGGAAAATGGAGCTCCTACAATGAGCAGTTCTTC. The chain links TRBV28 to TRBJ2-1; D remains ambiguous. The CDR3 is 17 residues long. In germline, CDR1 is MDHEN, CDR2 SYDVKM. V gave up 1 base and J gave up 0 bases, with 13 bases separating them.

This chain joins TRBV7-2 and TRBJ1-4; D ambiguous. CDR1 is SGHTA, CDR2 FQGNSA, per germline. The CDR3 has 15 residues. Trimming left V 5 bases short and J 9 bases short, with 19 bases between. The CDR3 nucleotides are TGTGCCAGCAGCCCCCAGACAAGCCCGAATCAAAAACTGTTTTTT. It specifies CASSPQTSPNQKLFF.

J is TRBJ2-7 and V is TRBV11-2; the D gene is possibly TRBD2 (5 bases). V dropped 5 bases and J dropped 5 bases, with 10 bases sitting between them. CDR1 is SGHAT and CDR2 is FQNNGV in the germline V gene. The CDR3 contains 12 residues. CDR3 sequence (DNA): TGTGCCAGCAGCAAGCGAGGGAACGAGCAGTACTTC. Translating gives CASSKRGNEQYF.

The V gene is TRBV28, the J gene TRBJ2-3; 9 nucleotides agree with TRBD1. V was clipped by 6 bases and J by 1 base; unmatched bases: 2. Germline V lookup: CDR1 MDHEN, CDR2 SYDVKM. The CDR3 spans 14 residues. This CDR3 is CASRRDRGTDTQYF. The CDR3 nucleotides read TGTGCCAGCAGACGGGACAGGGGCACAGATACGCAGTATTTT. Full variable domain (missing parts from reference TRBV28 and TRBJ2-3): DVKVTQSSRYLVKRTGEKVFLECVQDMDHENMFWYRQDPGLGLRLIYFSYDVKMKEKGDIPEGYSVSREKKERFSLILESASTNQTSMYLCASRRDRGTDTQYFGPGTRLTVL.

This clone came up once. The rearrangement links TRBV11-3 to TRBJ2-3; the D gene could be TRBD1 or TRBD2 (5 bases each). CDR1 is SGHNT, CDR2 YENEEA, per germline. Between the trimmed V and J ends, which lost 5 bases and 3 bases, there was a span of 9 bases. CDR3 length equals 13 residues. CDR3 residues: CASSPGPTDTQYF. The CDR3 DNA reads TGTGCCAGCAGCCCGGGGCCGACAGATACGCAGTATTTT.

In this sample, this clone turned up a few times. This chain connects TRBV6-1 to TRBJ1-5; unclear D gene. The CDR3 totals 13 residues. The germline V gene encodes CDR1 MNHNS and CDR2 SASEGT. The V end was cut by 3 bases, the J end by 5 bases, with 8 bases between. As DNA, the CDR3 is TGTGCCAGCAGTGACGGGGAGGATCAGCCCCAGCATTTT. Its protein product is CASSDGEDQPQHF.

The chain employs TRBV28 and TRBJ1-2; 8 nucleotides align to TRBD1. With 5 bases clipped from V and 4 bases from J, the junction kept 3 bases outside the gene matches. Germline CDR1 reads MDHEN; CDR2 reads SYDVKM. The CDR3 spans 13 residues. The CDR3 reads CASSVGQGYGYTF. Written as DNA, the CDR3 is TGTGCCAGCAGTGTCGGACAGGGCTATGGCTACACCTTC.

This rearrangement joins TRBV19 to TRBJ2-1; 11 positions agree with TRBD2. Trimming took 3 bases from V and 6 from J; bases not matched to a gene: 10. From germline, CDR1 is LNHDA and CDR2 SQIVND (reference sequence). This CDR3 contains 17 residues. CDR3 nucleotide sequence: TGTGCCAGTAGTATCGATACTAGCGGGAGCGTTCGCAATGAGCAGTTCTTC. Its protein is CASSIDTSGSVRNEQFF. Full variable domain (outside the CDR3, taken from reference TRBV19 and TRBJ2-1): DGGITQSPKYLFRKEGQNVTLSCEQNLNHDAMYWYRQDPGQGLRLIYYSQIVNDFQKGDIAEGYSVSREKKESFPLTVTSAQKNPTAFYLCASSIDTSGSVRNEQFFGPGTRLTVL.

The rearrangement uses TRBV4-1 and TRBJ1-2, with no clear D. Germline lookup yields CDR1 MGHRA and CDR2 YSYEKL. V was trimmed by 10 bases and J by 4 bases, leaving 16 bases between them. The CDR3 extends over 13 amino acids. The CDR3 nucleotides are TGCGCCACTTCGGTGGCAGGCTCCTATGGCTACACCTTC. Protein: CATSVAGSYGYTF.

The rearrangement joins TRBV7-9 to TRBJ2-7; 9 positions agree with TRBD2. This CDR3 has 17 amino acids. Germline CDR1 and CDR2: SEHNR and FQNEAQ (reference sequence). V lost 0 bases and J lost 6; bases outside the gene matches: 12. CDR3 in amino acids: CASSLAVARGRGGEQYF. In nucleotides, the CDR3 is TGTGCCAGCAGCTTAGCTGTTGCCCGCGGGAGGGGGGGCGAGCAGTACTTC.

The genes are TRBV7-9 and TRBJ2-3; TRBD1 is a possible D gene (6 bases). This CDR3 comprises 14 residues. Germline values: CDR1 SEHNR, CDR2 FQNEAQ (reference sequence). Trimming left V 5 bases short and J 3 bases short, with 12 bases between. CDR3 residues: CASSVHQGTDTQYF. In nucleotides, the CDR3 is TGTGCCAGCAGCGTGCATCAGGGGACAGATACGCAGTATTTT. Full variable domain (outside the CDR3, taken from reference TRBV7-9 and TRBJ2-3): DTGVSQNPRHKITKRGQNVTFRCDPISEHNRLYWYRQTLGQGPEFLTYFQNEAQLEKSRLLSDRFSAERPKGSFSTLEIQRTEQGDSAMYLCASSVHQGTDTQYFGPGTRLTVL.